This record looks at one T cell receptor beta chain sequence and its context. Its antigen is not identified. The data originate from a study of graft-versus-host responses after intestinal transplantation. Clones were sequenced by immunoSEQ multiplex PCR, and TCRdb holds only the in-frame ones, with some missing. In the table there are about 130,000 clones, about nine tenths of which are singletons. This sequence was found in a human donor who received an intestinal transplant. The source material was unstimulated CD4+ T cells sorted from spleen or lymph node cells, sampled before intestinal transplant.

The chain's CDR3 is CASSKGAGALGGTDTQYF. For the CDR3, the DNA is TGCGCCAGCTCAAAGGGGGCGGGAGCCCTGGGGGGCACAGATACGCAGTATTTT. The chain carries TRBV10-2 and TRBJ2-3; D may match TRBD1 or TRBD2 (7 bases each). The germline V and J ends were trimmed by 8 bases and 1 base, with 25 bases remaining between them. This CDR3 region has 18 residues. Germline CDR1 WSHSY, CDR2 SAAADI.